One and the same sample provided the 18 T cell receptor beta chains below, sequenced in a study of OX40 agonist ivuxolimab in advanced cancers. Sequencing used immunoSEQ multiplex PCR; TCRdb keeps in-frame clones, though not all of them. The table records about 35,000 clones, approximately 90% of them present only once. The sequences come from CD4+ or CD8+ T cells sorted from blood, collected in a trial of the OX40 agonist ivuxolimab. The origin of the receptors is an adult with an advanced solid tumor such as melanoma, head and neck, liver or kidney cancer.

V gene TRBV27 combines with J gene TRBJ2-7; 7 bases fit TRBD2. Germline V gene data show CDR1 as MNHEY and CDR2 as SMNVEV (reference sequence). The junction had 4 bases not matched to a gene; V was cut back by 3 bases and J by 2 bases. The CDR3 extends over 14 amino acids. The CDR3 coding sequence is TGTGCCAGCAGTTTTGGGGGGGAGACCTACGAGCAGTACTTC. Its protein is CASSFGGETYEQYF.

The rearrangement links TRBV30 to TRBJ1-3; D gene uncertain. Germline-derived CDR1 and CDR2 are GTSNPN and SVGIG (reference sequence). Trimming left V 8 bases short and J 5 bases short, with 13 bases between. This CDR3 region has 12 residues. CDR3 DNA sequence: TGTGCCGGGGAGGGAGCGCGAAACACCATATATTTT. As protein: CAGEGARNTIYF.

The gene calls are TRBV5-4 and TRBJ2-1; D gene ambiguous. The CDR3 runs 12 residues. The V end lost 3 bases, the J end lost 9 bases, and 10 bases lay between the germline ends. Germline V gene sequence: CDR1 SGHNT, CDR2 YYREEE (reference sequence). The DNA of the CDR3 is TGTGCCAGCAGCTCAATACCCGGTGAGCAGTTCTTC. It yields the protein CASSSIPGEQFF.

The genes are TRBV28 and TRBJ1-1; 12 nucleotides agree with TRBD1. The V segment lost 4 bases and the J segment 4 bases; nucleotides outside the gene matches: 10. CDR1 is MDHEN, CDR2 SYDVKM, per germline. The CDR3 is 17 amino acids. The CDR3 DNA is TGTGCCAGCAGTTCATTCCGGGACAGGGGGCGTTCCACTGAAGCTTTCTTT. Residues: CASSSFRDRGRSTEAFF.

The chain combines TRBV5-6 with TRBJ2-1; D perhaps matches TRBD1 (5 bases). Looked up from germline, CDR1 is SGHDT and CDR2 is YYEEEE. The CDR3 loop spans 14 amino acids. The V end was cut by 4 bases, the J end by 0 bases, with 8 bases between. The CDR3, as DNA: TGTGCCAGCAGCCCAGACAGCTCCTACAATGAGCAGTTCTTC. Translation: CASSPDSSYNEQFF.

The chain recombines TRBV27 with TRBJ2-1; D uncertain. The CDR3 is 11 residues long. Germline CDR1 is MNHEY and CDR2 is SMNVEV (reference sequence). V dropped 6 bases and J dropped 3 bases, with 3 bases sitting between them. The DNA for the CDR3 is TGTGCCAGCAGCTACTACAATGAGCAGTTCTTC. As protein: CASSYYNEQFF.

This sequence joins TRBV4-1 and TRBJ2-2, with TRBD1 identical over 7 bases. V lost 4 bases, J lost 3 bases, and 5 bases stayed unmatched. Germline assignment: CDR1 MGHRA and CDR2 YSYEKL. The CDR3 loop spans 15 amino acids. CDR3 residues: CASSRRDSYTGELFF. In DNA, the CDR3 is TGCGCCAGCAGCCGCCGGGACAGCTACACCGGGGAGCTGTTTTTT.

The chain couples TRBV27 to TRBJ1-2, with D uncertain. The ends were cut back, 8 bases at V and 6 bases at J, with 16 bases in the middle. The length of the CDR3 is 13 residues. Germline loops: CDR1 MNHEY, CDR2 SMNVEV (reference sequence). CDR3 bases: TGTGCCAGCCTAGCGGACGGTCAAAATGGCTACACCTTC. It is translated as CASLADGQNGYTF.

This chain connects TRBV7-2 to TRBJ2-5, with 9 bases matching TRBD2. Looked up from germline, CDR1 is SGHTA and CDR2 is FQGNSA. The CDR3 covers 16 residues. J gave up 2 bases and V 4 bases, and 8 bases lay outside the gene matches. As DNA, the CDR3 is TGTGCCAGCAGCTCTCGACTGACTAGCGGACAAGAGACCCAGTACTTC. This codes for CASSSRLTSGQETQYF.

The chain uses TRBV6-4 and TRBJ2-1; the match to TRBD2 covers 14 bases. Germline assignment: CDR1 MRHNA and CDR2 SNTAGT. This CDR3 comprises 15 residues. Germline trimming cut 4 bases from V and 8 bases from J; bases unmatched to any gene: 4. In DNA form, the CDR3 reads TGTGCCAGCAGTGCGGGGACTAGCGGGGGTTATGAGCAGTTCTTC. Residues: CASSAGTSGGYEQFF.

The chain combines TRBV19 with TRBJ2-5; D tentatively reads TRBD1 or TRBD2 (5 bases each). The CDR3 is 16 residues long. Trimming shortened V by 5 bases and J by 5 bases, and 21 bases separated the two germline ends. Looked up from germline, CDR1 is LNHDA and CDR2 is SQIVND (reference sequence). The CDR3 loop reads CASSATGTLIGETQYF. The CDR3 bases are TGTGCCAGTAGTGCGACCGGGACCCTAATAGGGGAGACCCAGTACTTC.

The table lists this clone with a count of one. The chain carries TRBV2 and TRBJ2-7, with 12 positions matching TRBD2. Germline values: CDR1 SNHLY, CDR2 FYNNEI. Trimming cost V 7 bases and J 2 bases; bases outside gene matches: 18. The CDR3 is 19 residues long. Here the CDR3 DNA reads TGTGCCAGCACCGGACTCAGGCGCCTACTAGCGGGAGGCCCCTACGAGCAGTACTTC. Encoded protein: CASTGLRRLLAGGPYEQYF.

This clone was seen just once. One junction end disagrees with the germline gene, perhaps due to a read error. The genes are TRBV4-1 and TRBJ1-2; 9 bases agree with TRBD1. The CDR3 consists of 15 residues. Germline loops: CDR1 MGHRA, CDR2 YSYEKL. Here the CDR3 reads CASSPRDRENYGYTF. CDR3 DNA: TGCGCCAGCAGCCCTAGGGACAGGGAAAACTACGGCTACACCTTC.

The chain has TRBV6-5 and TRBJ2-7; D unclear. The CDR3 is made up of 11 amino acids. CDR1 is MNHEY, CDR2 SVGAGI, per germline. V was trimmed by 0 bases and J by 7 bases, leaving 4 bases between them. The CDR3 coding sequence is TGTGCCAGCAGTTACTCGGGAGAGCAGTACTTC. It yields the protein CASSYSGEQYF.

The genes are TRBV13 and TRBJ2-3; unclear D gene. The CDR3 has 14 residues. V gave up 6 bases and J gave up 5 bases, with 15 bases separating them. CDR1 is PRHDT and CDR2 is FYEKMQ in the germline V gene (reference sequence). CDR3 sequence: CASSDPTRKDTQYF. For the CDR3, the DNA is TGTGCCAGCAGTGATCCAACCCGGAAAGATACGCAGTATTTT.

This clone was seen just once. The chain has TRBV10-3 and TRBJ2-1; 8 nucleotides line up with TRBD2. CDR1 ENHRY and CDR2 SYGVKD come from the germline V gene. The J segment lost 12 bases and the V segment lost 2 bases, leaving 9 bases of the junction unmatched. The CDR3 consists of 14 residues. For the CDR3, the DNA is TGTGCCATCAGTGAGGCGGGGGGTGGAGGGTTGCAGTTCTTC. Amino acid sequence: CAISEAGGGGLQFF.

Note on this clone: The junction and the germline gene differ at one end; a read error may be behind it. The chain combines TRBV9 with TRBJ2-7; the D gene could be TRBD1 or TRBD2 (5 bases each). Germline CDR1 and CDR2: SGDLS and YYNGEE. The CDR3 is 13 residues long. This chain's CDR3 is CASSEGSSYKQYF. The CDR3 DNA reads TGTGCCAGCAGCGAGGGGAGCTCCTACAAGCAGTACTTC.

In this sample, this clone turned up once. The V gene is TRBV27, the J gene TRBJ2-2, with TRBD1 matching 7 bases. The germline gives CDR1 MNHEY, CDR2 SMNVEV (reference sequence). Trimming took 3 bases from V and 6 from J; bases not matched to a gene: 7. CDR3 length: 15 amino acids. The CDR3 loop is CASSLDRTGSGELFF. In DNA form, the CDR3 reads TGTGCCAGCAGTTTGGACAGGACAGGATCCGGGGAGCTGTTTTTT.